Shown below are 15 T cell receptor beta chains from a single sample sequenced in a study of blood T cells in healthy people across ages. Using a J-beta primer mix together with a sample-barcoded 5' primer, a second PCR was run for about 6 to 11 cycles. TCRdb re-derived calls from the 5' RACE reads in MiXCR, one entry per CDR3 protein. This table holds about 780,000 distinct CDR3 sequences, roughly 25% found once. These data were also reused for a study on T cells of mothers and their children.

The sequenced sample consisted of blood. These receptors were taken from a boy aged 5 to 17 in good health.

CDR3 in DNA: TGTGCCAGCAGCGTAGGGGAGCGGGCATACACCGGGGAGCTGTTTTTT. Its translation: CASSVGERAYTGELFF. The chain combines TRBV9 with TRBJ2-2; tentative D call: TRBD2 (6 bases). V was clipped by 0 bases and J by 3 bases, with 12 bases between them. In germline, CDR1 is SGDLS, CDR2 YYNGEE. This CDR3 has 16 amino acids.

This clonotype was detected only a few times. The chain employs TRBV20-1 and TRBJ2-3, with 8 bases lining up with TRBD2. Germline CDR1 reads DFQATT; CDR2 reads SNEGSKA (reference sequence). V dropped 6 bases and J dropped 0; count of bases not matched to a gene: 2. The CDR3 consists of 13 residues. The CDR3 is CSATGGSTDTQYF. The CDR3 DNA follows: TGCAGTGCCACGGGGGGGAGCACAGATACGCAGTATTTT.

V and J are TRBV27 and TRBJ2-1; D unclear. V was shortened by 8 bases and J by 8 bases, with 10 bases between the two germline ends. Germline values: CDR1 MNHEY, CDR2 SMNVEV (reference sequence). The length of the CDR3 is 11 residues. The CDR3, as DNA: TGTGCCAGCCGAGCCGTGGATGAGCAGTTCTTC. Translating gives CASRAVDEQFF.

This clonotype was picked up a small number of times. The CDR3 DNA follows: TGTGCCAGCGGGAAGGACAGGGGAGAAGAGACCCAGTACTTC. Its protein is CASGKDRGEETQYF. The chain joins TRBV2 to TRBJ2-5; 9 nucleotides agree with TRBD1. This CDR3 is built from 14 residues. V was pared by 8 bases and J by 3 bases, with 7 bases of the junction left unmatched. Germline V lookup: CDR1 SNHLY, CDR2 FYNNEI. Supplemented by reference TRBV2 and TRBJ2-5, the full variable domain reads EPEVTQTPSHQVTQMGQEVILRCVPISNHLYFYWYRQILGQKVEFLVSFYNNEISEKSEIFDDQFSVERPDGSNFTLKIRSTKLEDSAMYFCASGKDRGEETQYFGPGTRLLVL.

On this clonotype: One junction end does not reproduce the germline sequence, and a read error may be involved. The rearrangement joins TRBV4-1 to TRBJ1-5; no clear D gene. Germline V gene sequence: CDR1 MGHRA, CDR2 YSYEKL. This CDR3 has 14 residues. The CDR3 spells CTSSQFQSNQPQHF. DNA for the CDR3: TGCACCAGCAGCCAATTCCAGAGCAATCAGCCCCAGCATTTT.

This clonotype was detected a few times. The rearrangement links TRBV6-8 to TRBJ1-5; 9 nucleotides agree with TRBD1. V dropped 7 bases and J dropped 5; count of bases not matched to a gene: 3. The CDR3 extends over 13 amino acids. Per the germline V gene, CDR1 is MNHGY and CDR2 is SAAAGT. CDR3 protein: CASKRQGDQPQHF. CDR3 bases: TGTGCCAGCAAGCGACAGGGGGATCAGCCCCAGCATTTT.

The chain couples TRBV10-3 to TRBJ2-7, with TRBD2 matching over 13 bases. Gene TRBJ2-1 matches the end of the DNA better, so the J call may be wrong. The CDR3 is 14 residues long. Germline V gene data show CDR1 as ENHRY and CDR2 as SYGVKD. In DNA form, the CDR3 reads TGTGCCATCAGTGGGACTAGCGGGGGCGATGAGCAGTTCTTC. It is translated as CAISGTSGGDEQFF.

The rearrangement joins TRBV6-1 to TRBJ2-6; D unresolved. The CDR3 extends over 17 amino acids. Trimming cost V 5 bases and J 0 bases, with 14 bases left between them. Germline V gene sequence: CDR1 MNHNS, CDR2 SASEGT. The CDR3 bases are TGTGCCAGCAGTCAGTATATCCCGAGCTCTGGGGCCAACGTCCTGACTTTC. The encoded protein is CASSQYIPSSGANVLTF.

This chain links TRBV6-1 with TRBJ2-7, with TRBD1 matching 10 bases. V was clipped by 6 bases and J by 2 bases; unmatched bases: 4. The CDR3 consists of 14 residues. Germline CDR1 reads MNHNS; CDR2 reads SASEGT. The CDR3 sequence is CASRLDRGAYEQYF. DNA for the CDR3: TGTGCCAGCAGATTGGACAGGGGGGCCTACGAGCAGTACTTC.

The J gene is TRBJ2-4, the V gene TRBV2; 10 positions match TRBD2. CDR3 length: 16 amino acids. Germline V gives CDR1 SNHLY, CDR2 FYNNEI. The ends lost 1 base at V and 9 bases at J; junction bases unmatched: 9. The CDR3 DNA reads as TGTGCCAGCAGTGAAGAGCTAGCGGGGGCGGGAGGCATTCAGTACTTC. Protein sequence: CASSEELAGAGGIQYF.

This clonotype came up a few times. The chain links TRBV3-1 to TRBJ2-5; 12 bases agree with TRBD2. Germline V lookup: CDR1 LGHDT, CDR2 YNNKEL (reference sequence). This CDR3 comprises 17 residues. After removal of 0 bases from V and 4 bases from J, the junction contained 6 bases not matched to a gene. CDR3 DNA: TGTGCCAGCAGCCAAGATCGAGGACTAGCGGGGCGAGAGACCCAGTACTTC. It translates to CASSQDRGLAGRETQYF.

In DNA, the CDR3 is TGTGCCAGCAGTAGCCCCCCTGGCGGGGGGGCCGAGACCCAGTACTTC. This translates into CASSSPPGGGAETQYF. This chain joins TRBV28 and TRBJ2-5, with 9 bases lining up with TRBD2. Germline CDR1 is MDHEN and CDR2 is SYDVKM. Trimming cost V 5 bases and J 5 bases; bases outside gene matches: 12. CDR3 length equals 16 residues.

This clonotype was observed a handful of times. CDR3 sequence (DNA): TGTGCCAGCTGGGGGACTAGCGAGGAAGAGACCCAGTACTTC. It yields the protein CASWGTSEEETQYF. The gene calls are TRBV25-1 and TRBJ2-5; TRBD2 matches 10 bases. This CDR3 has 14 residues. Germline lookup yields CDR1 MGHDK and CDR2 SYGVNS. V lost 8 bases to trimming and J lost 3 bases; unmatched junction nucleotides: 6.

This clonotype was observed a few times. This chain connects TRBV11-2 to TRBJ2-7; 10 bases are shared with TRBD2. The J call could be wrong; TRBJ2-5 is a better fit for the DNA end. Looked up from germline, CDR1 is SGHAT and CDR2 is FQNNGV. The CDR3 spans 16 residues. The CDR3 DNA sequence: TGTGCCAGCAGCGCCCGTAGCGGGGGGCTTTTGGAGACCCAGTACTTC. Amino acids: CASSARSGGLLETQYF.

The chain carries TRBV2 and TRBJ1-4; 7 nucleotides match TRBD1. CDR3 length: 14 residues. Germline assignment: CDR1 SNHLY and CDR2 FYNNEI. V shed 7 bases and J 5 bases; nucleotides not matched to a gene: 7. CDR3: CASNQGQPNEKLFF. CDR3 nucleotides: TGTGCCAGCAACCAGGGACAGCCAAATGAAAAACTGTTTTTT.